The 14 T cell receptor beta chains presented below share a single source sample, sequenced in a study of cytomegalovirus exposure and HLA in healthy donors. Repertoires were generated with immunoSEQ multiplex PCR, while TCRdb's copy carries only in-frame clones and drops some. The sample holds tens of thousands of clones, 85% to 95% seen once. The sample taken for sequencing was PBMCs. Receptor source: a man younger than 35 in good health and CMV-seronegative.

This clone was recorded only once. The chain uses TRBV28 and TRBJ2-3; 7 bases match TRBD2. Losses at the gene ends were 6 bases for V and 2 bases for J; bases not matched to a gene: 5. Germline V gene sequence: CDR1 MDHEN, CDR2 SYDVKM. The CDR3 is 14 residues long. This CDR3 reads CASRGGLNTDTQYF. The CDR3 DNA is TGTGCCAGCAGGGGGGGGTTGAACACAGATACGCAGTATTTT.

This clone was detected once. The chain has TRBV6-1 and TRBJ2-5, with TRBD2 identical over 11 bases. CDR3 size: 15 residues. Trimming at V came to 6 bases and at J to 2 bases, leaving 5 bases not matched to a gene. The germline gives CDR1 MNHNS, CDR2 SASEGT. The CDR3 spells CASSFGTSGQETQYF. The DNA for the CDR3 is TGTGCCAGCAGCTTTGGGACTAGCGGTCAAGAGACCCAGTACTTC.

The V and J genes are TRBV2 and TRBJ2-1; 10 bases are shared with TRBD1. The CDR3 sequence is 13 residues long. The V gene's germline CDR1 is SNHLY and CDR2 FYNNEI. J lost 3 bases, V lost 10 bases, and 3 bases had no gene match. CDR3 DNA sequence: TGTGCCACCGGGACAGGGGACTACAATGAGCAGTTCTTC. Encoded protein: CATGTGDYNEQFF.

CDR3 in amino acids: CASSQPPGQGSEKLFF. CDR3 coding DNA: TGTGCCAGCAGCCAACCTCCGGGACAGGGATCTGAAAAACTGTTTTTT. V gene TRBV4-2 combines with J gene TRBJ1-4, with TRBD1 matching over 9 bases. V lost 2 bases, J lost 7 bases, and 8 bases stayed unmatched. The CDR3 loop spans 16 amino acids. CDR1 and CDR2 (germline): LGHNA, YNFKEQ.

Written as DNA, the CDR3 is TGTGCCAGCAGCCTCGGGGGGCTGGGGGTATTTAATTCACCCCTCCACTTT. Protein: CASSLGGLGVFNSPLHF. The J gene is TRBJ1-6, the V gene TRBV14; D might be TRBD1 (6 bases). The V end was cut by 4 bases, the J end by 6 bases, with 19 bases between. The CDR3 extends over 17 amino acids. Germline lookup yields CDR1 SGHDN and CDR2 FVKESK.

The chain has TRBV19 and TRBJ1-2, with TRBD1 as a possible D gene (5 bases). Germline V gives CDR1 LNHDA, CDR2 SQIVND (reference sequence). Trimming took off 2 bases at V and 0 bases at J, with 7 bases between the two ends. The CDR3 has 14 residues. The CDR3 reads CASSITGANYGYTF. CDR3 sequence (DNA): TGTGCCAGTAGTATAACGGGGGCTAACTATGGCTACACCTTC.

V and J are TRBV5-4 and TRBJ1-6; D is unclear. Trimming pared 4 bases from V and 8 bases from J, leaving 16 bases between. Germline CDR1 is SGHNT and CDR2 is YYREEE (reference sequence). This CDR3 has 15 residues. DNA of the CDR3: TGTGCCAGCAGCACCCAAGCGGGGTTTGATTCACCCCTCCACTTT. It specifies CASSTQAGFDSPLHF. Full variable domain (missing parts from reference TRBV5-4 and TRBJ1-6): ETGVTQSPTHLIKTRGQQVTLRCSSQSGHNTVSWYQQALGQGPQFIFQYYREEENGRGNFPPRFSGLQFPNYSSELNVNALELDDSALYLCASSTQAGFDSPLHFGNGTRLTVT.

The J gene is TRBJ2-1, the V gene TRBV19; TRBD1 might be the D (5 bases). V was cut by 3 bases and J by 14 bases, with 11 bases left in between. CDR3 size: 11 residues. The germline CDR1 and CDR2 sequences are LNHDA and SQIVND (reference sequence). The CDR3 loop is CASSIKGIEFF. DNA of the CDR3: TGTGCCAGTAGTATTAAGGGGATAGAGTTCTTC.

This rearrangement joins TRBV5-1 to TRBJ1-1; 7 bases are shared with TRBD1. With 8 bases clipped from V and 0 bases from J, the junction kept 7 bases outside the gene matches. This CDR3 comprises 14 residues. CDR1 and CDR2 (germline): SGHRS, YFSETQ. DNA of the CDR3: TGCGCCAGTACAATGACAGGGATGAACACTGAAGCTTTCTTT. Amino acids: CASTMTGMNTEAFF.

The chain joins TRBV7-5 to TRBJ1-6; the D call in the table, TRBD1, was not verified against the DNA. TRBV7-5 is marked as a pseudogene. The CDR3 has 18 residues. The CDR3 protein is CARSSSTGGPLGNSPLHF. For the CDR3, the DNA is TGTGCCAGAAGCTCTTCTACAGGGGGCCCGCTTGGGAATTCACCCCTCCACTTT.

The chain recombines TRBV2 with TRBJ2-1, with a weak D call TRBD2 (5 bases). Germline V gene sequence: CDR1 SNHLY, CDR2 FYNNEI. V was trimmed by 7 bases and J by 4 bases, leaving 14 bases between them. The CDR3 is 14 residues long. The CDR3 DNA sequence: TGTGCCAGCACCCCCGCAAGCGGTTACAATGAGCAGTTCTTC. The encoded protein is CASTPASGYNEQFF.

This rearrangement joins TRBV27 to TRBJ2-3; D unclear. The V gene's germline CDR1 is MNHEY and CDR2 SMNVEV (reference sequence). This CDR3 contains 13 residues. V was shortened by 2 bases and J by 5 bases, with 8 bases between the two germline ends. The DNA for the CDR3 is TGTGCCAGCAGTTTAAAGCCCGGAGATACGCAGTATTTT. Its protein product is CASSLKPGDTQYF.

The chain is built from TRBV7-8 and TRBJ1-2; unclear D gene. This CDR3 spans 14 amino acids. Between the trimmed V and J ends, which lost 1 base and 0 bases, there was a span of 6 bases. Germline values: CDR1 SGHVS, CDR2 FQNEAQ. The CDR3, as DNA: TGTGCCAGCAGCTTAGGGGGAGCTAACTATGGCTACACCTTC. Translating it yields CASSLGGANYGYTF.

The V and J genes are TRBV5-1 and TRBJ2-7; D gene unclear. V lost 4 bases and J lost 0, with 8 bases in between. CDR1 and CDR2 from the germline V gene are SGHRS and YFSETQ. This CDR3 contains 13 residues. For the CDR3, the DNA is TGCGCCAGCAGCCTCTATAGCTCCTACGAGCAGTACTTC. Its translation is CASSLYSSYEQYF. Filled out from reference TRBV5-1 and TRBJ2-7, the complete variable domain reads KAGVTQTPRYLIKTRGQQVTLSCSPISGHRSVSWYQQTPGQGLQFLFEYFSETQRNKGNFPGRFSGRQFSNSRSEMNVSTLELGDSALYLCASSLYSSYEQYFGPGTRLTVT.